This T cell receptor (beta chain) was sequenced during a study of shared clonotypes between healthy human individuals. Germline V gene data show CDR1 as SGDLS and CDR2 as YYNGEE. The ends lost 0 bases at V and 7 bases at J; junction bases unmatched: 9. The CDR3 is 15 amino acids. Assay: immunoSEQ multiplex PCR; the TCRdb copy retains only in-frame clones and omits some. This table holds about 490,000 clones, over 75% found once. The V and J genes are TRBV9 and TRBJ1-2, with TRBD1 matching 7 bases. The sequencing input was PBMCs. The TCR originated in a woman between 40 and 55 years old in good health. Some clones in this sample may be carry-over from other donors' samples. The CDR3 DNA reads TGTGCCAGCAGCGTAGCGGTGACAGGGCAGGGTGGCTACACCTTC. Translation: CASSVAVTGQGGYTF. Full variable domain (missing parts from reference TRBV9 and TRBJ1-2): DSGVTQTPKHLITATGQRVTLRCSPRSGDLSVYWYQQSLDQGLQFLIQYYNGEERAKGNILERFSAQQFPDLHSELNLSSLELGDSALYFCASSVAVTGQGGYTFGSGTRLTVV.